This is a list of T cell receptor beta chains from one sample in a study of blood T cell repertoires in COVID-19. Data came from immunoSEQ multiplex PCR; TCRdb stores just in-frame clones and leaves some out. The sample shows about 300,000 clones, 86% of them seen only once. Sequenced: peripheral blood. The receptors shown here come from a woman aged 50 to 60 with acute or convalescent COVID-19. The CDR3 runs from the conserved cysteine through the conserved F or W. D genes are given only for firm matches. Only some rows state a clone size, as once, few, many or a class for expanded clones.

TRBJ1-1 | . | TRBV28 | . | TGTGCCAGCAGTTTATCGGGGTCCGAAGCTTTCTTT | CASSLSGSEAFF
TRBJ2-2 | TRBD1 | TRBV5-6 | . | TGTGCCAGCAGCTTGTTTTTGCAGGGGGCATTGGGGGAGCTGTTTTTT | CASSLFLQGALGELFF
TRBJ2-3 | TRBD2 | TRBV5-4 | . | TGTGCCAGCAGCTCGGGGACTAGCGGGAGGGATACGCAGTATTTT | CASSSGTSGRDTQYF
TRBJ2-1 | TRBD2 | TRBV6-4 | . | TGTGCCAGCAGTCCTTGGACTAGCGGGTATGAGCAGTTCTTC | CASSPWTSGYEQFF
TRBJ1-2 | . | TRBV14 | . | TGTGCCAGCAGCCAAGGTTATCGGAACTATGGCTACACCTTC | CASSQGYRNYGYTF
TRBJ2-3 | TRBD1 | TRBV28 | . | TGTGCCAGCAGTCTCTCCGGGACAGGGTTGGCAGATACGCAGTATTTT | CASSLSGTGLADTQYF
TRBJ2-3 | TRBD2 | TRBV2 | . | TGTGCCAGCCGAGGGACTAGCAAAGCCACAGATACGCAGTATTTT | CASRGTSKATDTQYF
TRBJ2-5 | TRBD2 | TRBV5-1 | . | TGCGCCAGCAGCTACCAGCCACTAGCGGGAGGGCAAGAGACCCAGTACTTC | CASSYQPLAGGQETQYF
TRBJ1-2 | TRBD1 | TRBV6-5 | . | TGTGCCAGCAGTACCCGGGACAGGGATGACTATGGCTACACCTTC | CASSTRDRDDYGYTF
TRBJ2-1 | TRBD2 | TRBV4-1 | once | TGCGCCAGCAGCCCAATAGCGGGAGTTTCCTACAATGAGCAGTTCTTC | CASSPIAGVSYNEQFF
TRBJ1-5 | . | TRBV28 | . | TGTGCCAGCAGTTTGCCGGGGAGGACGCCCCAGCATTTT | CASSLPGRTPQHF
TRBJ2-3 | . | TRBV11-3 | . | TGTGCCAGCAGCCCAAGGGGGGGGCGCGGCACAGATACGCAGTATTTT | CASSPRGGRGTDTQYF
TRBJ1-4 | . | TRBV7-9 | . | TGTGCCAGCAGCCTCTCTCAGGGACTAACTAATGAAAAACTGTTTTTT | CASSLSQGLTNEKLFF